This TCR beta chain stems from a study of T-cell memory formation after mild COVID-19 (dated by TCRdb to about 2021). In the study overall: TCR sequence clusters from the two donors were largely donor specific. Longitudinal TCRalpha and TCRbeta repertoire sequencing tracked T-cell clones expanding and contracting after mild COVID-19 in two donors. Two young, previously healthy adult volunteers, one female and one male, were included in the cohort.

Overall study outcomes, separate from this receptor: SARS-CoV-2 specificity was not confirmed for the second-wave clones peaking on day 37. Some responding clones were detected in pre-infection memory, which suggested that pre-existing cross-reactive memory T cells had joined the SARS-CoV-2 response. Contracting CD4+ clones appeared mostly in the CM and EM memory subsets, whereas CD8+ clones were enriched in EMRA. The study covered only two mild cases, and larger cohorts including severe cases with pre-infection samples were considered necessary. Clones that contracted from day 15 to 85 showed balanced CD4/CD8 phenotypes, whereas a second wave of clones that expanded from day 15 to 37 leaned towards CD4+.

Instrument on record: Illumina NovaSeq 6000. Using 5'RACE with constant-segment primers, TCRalpha and TCRbeta cDNA libraries were constructed, with sample barcodes and unique molecular identifiers added in the process. RNA was extracted from every sample with Trizol reagent. The libraries were amplified in two PCR steps, and the second step added a second sample barcode and Illumina TruSeq adapters. Sequencing of the libraries was done on an Illumina NovaSeq, producing 2 x 150 bp paired-end reads. The paper's processing steps were these. With migec v1.2.7, reads were demultiplexed and then collapsed into UMI-guided consensus sequences. With mixcr v2.1.11, UMI consensuses were aligned to TRA and TRB V and J templates and assembled into clonotypes. Expanded or contracted clonotypes were those called significant by both edgeR and NoisET, with noise models trained on biological replicates. For edgeR calls, the thresholds were a false discovery rate-adjusted p below 0.01 and a log2 fold-change of 1. PCA with hierarchical clustering of max-normalized trajectories of the 1000 most abundant clonotypes was used as exploratory dynamics analysis. The CD4 or CD8 phenotype of responding clones was assigned using the separately sequenced CD4+ and CD8+ repertoires. The raw public data were reprocessed by TCRdb itself: fastp quality trimming at Q25, MiXCR clonotype calling, in-frame beta chains only. Identical CDR3 proteins give one entry, which carries the most common genes and DNA. The authors' filters were not applied to this entry. A total of under 300,000 distinct CDR3 sequences appear in this sample, roughly 18% of them only once. Approximately 22% of the sample is taken by the ten largest.

Ficoll-Paque density gradient centrifugation was the method used to isolate PBMCs. On this clonotype: Its antigen remains unidentified. Base qualities are not provided; no much larger clone lies one nucleotide away.

Specimen: PBMCs or a T cell subset sorted from them (not recorded which). This receptor was identified in a man aged 18 to 35 who had mild COVID-19 (a few samples of this study predate the infection). The sample titles of this study are shuffled in the database, so cell type and time point are left out; the donor was told from shared clones.

The CDR3 in this case is CASREDRIFTDTQYF. The nucleotide sequence is given as TGTGCCAGCAGAGAGGACCGGATTTTCACAGATACGCAGTATTTT. Recombination linked TRBV2 to TRBJ2-3; the D gene remains uncertain. V loses 6 bases of germline sequence and J loses 2 bases, and the interval between the two ends is 15 bases. The CDR3 spans 15 residues, from the cysteine through the phenylalanine. Solely the CDR3 DNA is kept, with 45 bases framed from the first base. Taken from the germline V gene, the CDR1 and CDR2 loops are SNHLY and FYNNEI.